The clone carrying this T cell receptor (beta chain) occurred once. Its antigen is unidentified. The length of the CDR3 is 15 residues. Trimming left V 5 bases short and J 4 bases short, with 17 bases between. Germline V gene lookup returns CDR1 SGHAT and CDR2 FQNNGV. Measured with immunoSEQ multiplex PCR; TCRdb has only the in-frame clones, and not every one. The sample contains 90,000 to 140,000 clones, 82% of which appear only once. These data are taken from a study of T cell responses to AZD1222 COVID-19 vaccine. The wider study: Pooling covered second doses at about 4 or about 12 weeks. Points from the study as a whole: Only five to seven AZD1222 recipients were seropositive at baseline. Clonal diversity may have been underestimated, and the donors were mostly white British, with more females than males. There were repertoire samples only from the period after the peak T cell response.

The genes are TRBV11-2 and TRBJ1-2, with a weak D call TRBD1 (5 bases). Here the sequenced sample was peripheral blood, taken on day 0 of AZD1222 vaccination. The TCR was taken from an adult in good health. The DNA for the CDR3 is TGTGCCAGCAGCGTAGGGGTGACAGCATTCTATGGCTACACCTTC. Protein sequence: CASSVGVTAFYGYTF.